The 30 T cell receptor beta chains listed next were all sequenced from one sample in a study of technical replicates of blood from a few donors. The protocol was immunoSEQ multiplex PCR, while the TCRdb copy is restricted to in-frame clones and leaves out a portion. The sample contains tens of thousands of clones, around 90% of which appear only once. Sequences were obtained from T cells isolated from PBMCs. These receptors came from a human donor in good health.

The chain employs TRBV29-1 and TRBJ1-1; D not certain. This CDR3 contains 13 residues. Trimming took 6 bases from V and 3 from J, leaving 14 bases between them. CDR1 and CDR2 from the germline V gene are SQVTM and ANQGSEA. The CDR3 DNA is TGCAGCGTCAAGAGGGCCGCCGACACTGAAGCTTTCTTT. This translates into CSVKRAADTEAFF.

This chain joins TRBV5-4 and TRBJ2-7; 14 bases are a match to TRBD2. Germline V lookup: CDR1 SGHNT, CDR2 YYREEE (reference sequence). Trimming took 4 bases from V and 3 from J; bases not matched to a gene: 12. This CDR3 comprises 18 residues. The CDR3 region is CASSLTRLAGGPLYEQYF. Written as DNA, the CDR3 is TGTGCCAGCAGCCTGACTCGACTAGCGGGGGGGCCGCTCTACGAGCAGTACTTC.

This rearrangement joins TRBV5-1 to TRBJ2-1, with D perhaps TRBD1 (5 bases). The CDR3 contains 16 residues. Trimming shortened V by 2 bases and J by 2 bases, and 14 bases separated the two germline ends. Germline-derived CDR1 and CDR2 are SGHRS and YFSETQ. The CDR3: CASSLGQTIAYNEQFF. CDR3 in DNA: TGCGCCAGCAGCTTAGGACAAACAATAGCCTACAATGAGCAGTTCTTC.

This chain uses TRBV29-1 with TRBJ1-1; TRBD1 is a possible D gene (6 bases). CDR3 size: 13 residues. V was pared by 7 bases and J by 0 bases, with 12 bases between. From germline, CDR1 is SQVTM and CDR2 ANQGSEA. CDR3 DNA: TGCAGCGGGGGGGGCCGGCTGAACACTGAAGCTTTCTTT. Its translation is CSGGGRLNTEAFF.

This chain uses TRBV2 with TRBJ1-1; D not resolved. Germline V gene lookup returns CDR1 SNHLY and CDR2 FYNNEI. The CDR3 loop spans 15 amino acids. Between the trimmed V and J ends, which lost 6 bases and 0 bases, there was a span of 14 bases. CDR3 nucleotides: TGTGCCAGCAGCGATTACAGTCTCATGAACACTGAAGCTTTCTTT. This sequence encodes CASSDYSLMNTEAFF. Together with reference TRBV2 and TRBJ1-1, the CDR3 gives the full variable domain: EPEVTQTPSHQVTQMGQEVILRCVPISNHLYFYWYRQILGQKVEFLVSFYNNEISEKSEIFDDQFSVERPDGSNFTLKIRSTKLEDSAMYFCASSDYSLMNTEAFFGQGTRLTVV.

This rearrangement joins TRBV7-9 to TRBJ2-1, with 7 bases that match TRBD2. With V trimmed by 10 bases and J by 2 bases, 8 bases remained unmatched. The CDR3 is made up of 14 amino acids. The germline gives CDR1 SEHNR, CDR2 FQNEAQ (reference sequence). The DNA for the CDR3 is TGTGCCACCGGGGCGGGAGCGACCTACAATGAGCAGTTCTTC. Amino acid sequence: CATGAGATYNEQFF.

The chain combines TRBV28 with TRBJ2-3; 8 bases agree with TRBD2. CDR1 is MDHEN and CDR2 is SYDVKM in the germline V gene. The V segment lost 2 bases and the J segment 6 bases; nucleotides outside the gene matches: 10. The CDR3 covers 16 residues. CDR3 loop: CASSLAALAVHDTQYF. CDR3 nucleotides: TGTGCCAGCAGTTTAGCGGCACTAGCGGTTCACGATACGCAGTATTTT.

The chain couples TRBV19 to TRBJ2-5, with D uncertain. The V end was cut by 5 bases, the J end by 1 base, with 14 bases between. Germline V gene lookup returns CDR1 LNHDA and CDR2 SQIVND (reference sequence). The CDR3 totals 15 residues. The CDR3 nucleotides are TGTGCCAGTAGTCTGCGTTTCGTGAGCCAAGAGACCCAGTACTTC. Protein: CASSLRFVSQETQYF. The full variable domain, with the rest looked up from reference TRBV19 and TRBJ2-5, is DGGITQSPKYLFRKEGQNVTLSCEQNLNHDAMYWYRQDPGQGLRLIYYSQIVNDFQKGDIAEGYSVSREKKESFPLTVTSAQKNPTAFYLCASSLRFVSQETQYFGPGTRLLVL.

This sequence joins TRBV15 and TRBJ2-1; TRBD2 might be the D (5 bases). Trimming took 0 bases from V and 15 from J, leaving 15 bases between them. The CDR3 extends over 13 amino acids. Germline CDR1 reads LNHNV; CDR2 reads YYDKDF (reference sequence). The CDR3 sequence is CATSRDRVGAWFF. The CDR3 nucleotides are TGTGCCACCAGCAGAGATCGGGTGGGAGCTTGGTTCTTC.

The J gene is TRBJ2-7, the V gene TRBV5-1, with D unclear. Trimming removed 1 base at V and 6 bases at J, with 14 bases between. This CDR3 has 14 residues. Germline V gives CDR1 SGHRS, CDR2 YFSETQ. The CDR3 DNA reads TGCGCCAGCAGCTTGAGCGCGTCGGAACGCGAGCAGTACTTC. It specifies CASSLSASEREQYF.

The chain carries TRBV4-1 and TRBJ2-4; D is ambiguous. This CDR3 has 16 amino acids. The germline CDR1 and CDR2 sequences are MGHRA and YSYEKL. Deletions cut 0 bases from V and 0 bases from J, with 9 bases between. The CDR3 reads CASSQDGRIAKNIQYF. In DNA form, the CDR3 reads TGCGCCAGCAGCCAAGATGGCCGCATAGCCAAAAACATTCAGTACTTC.

The V and J genes are TRBV20-1 and TRBJ2-7; possibly TRBD2 for D (5 bases). Germline-derived CDR1 and CDR2 are DFQATT and SNEGSKA (reference sequence). There are 11 residues in the CDR3. V was shortened by 0 bases and J by 9 bases, with 9 bases between the two germline ends. Here the CDR3 reads CSARDGKGQYF. DNA for the CDR3: TGCAGTGCTAGAGACGGGAAGGGGCAGTACTTC.

The rearrangement links TRBV7-6 to TRBJ2-2, with 7 bases identical to TRBD2. Germline V gene data show CDR1 as SGHVS and CDR2 as FNYEAQ. V shed 2 bases and J 0 bases; nucleotides not matched to a gene: 6. The CDR3 is made up of 17 amino acids. CDR3 protein: CASSLLGLVSNTGELFF. Here the CDR3 DNA reads TGTGCCAGCAGCTTACTCGGACTAGTCTCGAACACCGGGGAGCTGTTTTTT.

The gene calls are TRBV28 and TRBJ1-1; 7 bases agree with TRBD1. V lost 2 bases and J lost 4; bases outside the gene matches: 7. CDR3 size: 15 residues. Per the germline V gene, CDR1 is MDHEN and CDR2 is SYDVKM. CDR3 DNA: TGTGCCAGCAGTTTAACAAGGGGGCTTGGCACTGAAGCTTTCTTT. It specifies CASSLTRGLGTEAFF.

The V and J genes are TRBV5-1 and TRBJ2-5; TRBD2 matches at 7 bases. In germline, CDR1 is SGHRS, CDR2 YFSETQ. V shed 4 bases and J 1 base; nucleotides not matched to a gene: 10. CDR3 length: 16 residues. The CDR3 loop reads CASSPGAGAVQETQYF. The DNA of the CDR3 is TGCGCCAGCAGCCCCGGGGCGGGAGCGGTCCAAGAGACCCAGTACTTC. Full variable domain (rest looked up from reference TRBV5-1 and TRBJ2-5): KAGVTQTPRYLIKTRGQQVTLSCSPISGHRSVSWYQQTPGQGLQFLFEYFSETQRNKGNFPGRFSGRQFSNSRSEMNVSTLELGDSALYLCASSPGAGAVQETQYFGPGTRLLVL.

The chain combines TRBV14 with TRBJ2-1; D is unclear. Germline assignment: CDR1 SGHDN and CDR2 FVKESK. V was trimmed by 1 base and J by 12 bases, leaving 13 bases between them. The CDR3 is 13 residues long. The CDR3 region has the DNA TGTGCCAGCAGCCAAGGGGTCCCGACGGGGCAGTTCTTC. It yields the protein CASSQGVPTGQFF. Variable domain in full (rest from reference TRBV14 and TRBJ2-1): EAGVTQFPSHSVIEKGQTVTLRCDPISGHDNLYWYRRVMGKEIKFLLHFVKESKQDESGMPNNRFLAERTGGTYSTLKVQPAELEDSGVYFCASSQGVPTGQFFGPGTRLTVL.

This CDR3 reads CASSQEGTASGYGYTF. Written as DNA, the CDR3 is TGTGCCAGCAGCCAAGAAGGGACAGCCTCTGGTTATGGCTACACCTTC. The chain recombines TRBV4-2 with TRBJ1-2; 7 positions match TRBD1. CDR1 LGHNA and CDR2 YNFKEQ come from the germline V gene. There are 16 residues in the CDR3. J was trimmed by 5 bases and V by 0 bases; bases with no gene match: 9.

The DNA for the CDR3 is TGTGCCAGCAGCCTCGACAGCCAAGAGACCCAGTACTTC. It encodes CASSLDSQETQYF. The chain combines TRBV9 with TRBJ2-5; tentatively, D is TRBD1 (5 bases). The germline V and J ends were trimmed by 4 bases and 1 base, with 8 bases remaining between them. Germline V gene lookup returns CDR1 SGDLS and CDR2 YYNGEE. The CDR3 runs to 13 residues.

This chain joins TRBV4-1 and TRBJ1-2; perhaps TRBD1 as D (6 bases). Trimming removed 5 bases from V and 13 bases from J, with 23 bases in between. Germline V lookup: CDR1 MGHRA, CDR2 YSYEKL. This CDR3 region has 14 residues. CDR3 residues: CASSGRAARGGGTF. The CDR3 DNA reads as TGCGCCAGCAGCGGCAGGGCGGCCCGAGGGGGGGGCACCTTC.

This clone was detected only once. J is TRBJ1-1 and V is TRBV14; D remains unclear. Trimming took 0 bases from V and 1 from J, leaving 6 bases between them. This CDR3 comprises 14 residues. CDR1 is SGHDN, CDR2 FVKESK, per germline. The CDR3 DNA reads as TGTGCCAGCAGCCAAGAGGGCAGGAACACTGAAGCTTTCTTT. It encodes CASSQEGRNTEAFF.

The chain has TRBV7-9 and TRBJ1-3, with D perhaps TRBD1 (6 bases). Germline CDR1 reads SEHNR; CDR2 reads FQNEAQ (reference sequence). CDR3 length: 16 residues. V was pared by 11 bases and J by 0 bases, with 20 bases between. CDR3 DNA sequence: TGTGCCTGGGACCGGGACATCTTAGACTCTGGAAACACCATATATTTT. Translated, it gives CAWDRDILDSGNTIYF.

J is TRBJ2-7 and V is TRBV18; a weak D match, TRBD1 (5 bases). The CDR3 runs 14 residues. The germline V gene has CDR1 KGHSH and CDR2 LQKENI. The germline V and J ends were trimmed by 5 bases and 2 bases, with 13 bases remaining between them. CDR3 DNA: TGTGCCAGCTCATTTGCAGGGCTTACCTACGAGCAGTACTTC. It specifies CASSFAGLTYEQYF.

The chain employs TRBV6-5 and TRBJ2-7; perhaps TRBD1 as D (6 bases). Germline V lookup: CDR1 MNHEY, CDR2 SVGAGI. With 4 bases removed from V and 4 bases from J, the gap between germline ends came to 8 bases. This CDR3 has 12 amino acids. The CDR3 DNA reads TGTGCCAGCAGTTTGGACAGATACGAGCAGTACTTC. Protein product: CASSLDRYEQYF.

J is TRBJ1-2 and V is TRBV5-6; D is ambiguous. V dropped 1 base and J dropped 4 bases, with 5 bases sitting between them. The CDR3 is made up of 12 amino acids. Germline V CDR1 and CDR2: SGHDT, YYEEEE. The CDR3 DNA reads as TGTGCCAGCAGCTTGTCTATCTATGGCTACACCTTC. It codes for CASSLSIYGYTF. Supplemented by reference TRBV5-6 and TRBJ1-2, the full variable domain reads DAGVTQSPTHLIKTRGQQVTLRCSPKSGHDTVSWYQQALGQGPQFIFQYYEEEERQRGNFPDRFSGHQFPNYSSELNVNALLLGDSALYLCASSLSIYGYTFGSGTRLTVV.

The genes are TRBV7-9 and TRBJ2-1, with 14 bases identical to TRBD2. After removal of 1 base from V and 15 bases from J, the junction contained 5 bases not matched to a gene. There are 14 residues in the CDR3. The germline gives CDR1 SEHNR, CDR2 FQNEAQ (reference sequence). This CDR3 is CASSLGLAGGLVFF. CDR3 DNA sequence: TGTGCCAGCAGCTTAGGACTAGCGGGAGGGCTTGTGTTCTTC. The variable domain in full, with the rest retrieved from reference TRBV7-9 and TRBJ2-1, is DTGVSQNPRHKITKRGQNVTFRCDPISEHNRLYWYRQTLGQGPEFLTYFQNEAQLEKSRLLSDRFSAERPKGSFSTLEIQRTEQGDSAMYLCASSLGLAGGLVFFGPGTRLTVL.

The chain is built from TRBV11-2 and TRBJ1-4; 8 bases line up with TRBD1. The germline V gene has CDR1 SGHAT and CDR2 FQNNGV. V lost 6 bases and J lost 7; bases outside the gene matches: 7. This CDR3 spans 14 amino acids. The chain's CDR3 is CASSPDRGGEKLFF. DNA of the CDR3: TGTGCCAGCAGTCCAGACAGGGGCGGTGAAAAACTGTTTTTT.

The J gene is TRBJ2-3, the V gene TRBV5-1; 10 bases line up with TRBD1. Germline V gene sequence: CDR1 SGHRS, CDR2 YFSETQ. This CDR3 contains 16 residues. Losses at the gene ends were 4 bases for V and 1 base for J; bases not matched to a gene: 6. The CDR3 bases are TGCGCCAGCAGCAGGGGACAGGGGCTGGGCACAGATACGCAGTATTTT. Protein product: CASSRGQGLGTDTQYF.

V gene TRBV2 combines with J gene TRBJ2-3; 11 bases fit TRBD2. The CDR3 spans 19 residues. CDR1 is SNHLY and CDR2 is FYNNEI in the germline V gene. J was trimmed by 3 bases and V by 4 bases; bases with no gene match: 15. Written as DNA, the CDR3 is TGTGCCAGCAGTGCGCCAGATAGCGGGGGGGCCGAGTGGACAGATACGCAGTATTTT. Its protein product is CASSAPDSGGAEWTDTQYF.

The table lists this clone with a few counts. The chain combines TRBV10-3 with TRBJ2-1, with 9 bases lining up with TRBD2. The CDR3 has 14 residues. Germline-derived CDR1 and CDR2 are ENHRY and SYGVKD. The V gene end was trimmed by 6 bases and the J gene end by 9 bases; junction bases not matched to a gene: 9. CDR3 loop: CAIRLAGESAEQFF. CDR3 sequence (DNA): TGTGCCATCAGGTTAGCGGGAGAAAGCGCTGAGCAGTTCTTC.

The chain recombines TRBV7-8 with TRBJ2-1, with D unclear. Looked up from germline, CDR1 is SGHVS and CDR2 is FQNEAQ. The CDR3 spans 14 residues. With 3 bases removed from V and 5 bases from J, the gap between germline ends came to 11 bases. The CDR3 DNA reads TGTGCCAGCAGCTTGGATAAGCAGGACAATGAGCAGTTCTTC. Translation: CASSLDKQDNEQFF.